This T cell receptor (beta chain) stems from a study of cytomegalovirus exposure and HLA in healthy donors. For the study at large: An earlier analysis identified 117 million unique TCR beta sequences in about 200 million T cells. Study-wide results and caveats: In vitro experiments confirmed that three CMV-associated chains were specific for CMV antigens.

In regard to this clone: Its specificity is not known.

Primers: 60 Vbeta forward and 13 Jbeta reverse. Generated by immunoSEQ multiplex PCR, the TCRdb table keeps only in-frame clones and is missing some. This sample has about 200,000 clones, with approximately 78% found just once. This receptor was identified in a woman in her twenties or thirties in good health and CMV-seropositive. The sample taken for sequencing was PBMCs.

This CDR3 reads CASSDPTESNQPQHF. The CDR3 bases are TGTGCCAGCTCAGATCCGACAGAAAGCAATCAGCCCCAGCATTTT. This rearrangement joins TRBV6-1 to TRBJ1-5; possible D gene TRBD1, 5 bases. The V end lost 8 bases, the J end lost 1 base, and 15 bases lay between the germline ends. Germline CDR1 reads MNHNS; CDR2 reads SASEGT. CDR3 size: 15 residues.